The clone carrying this T cell receptor beta chain was observed a single time. No antigen is known for it. The second PCR ran roughly 6 to 12 cycles with a sample-barcoded 5' primer and J-beta primers. Template switching added a 12-random-nucleotide identifier to every cDNA molecule. Via MiXCR, TCRdb re-called the 5' RACE reads, giving one row per CDR3 protein. Here the sample spans 2 million or so distinct CDR3 sequences, roughly 49% being singletons. The data derive from a study of blood T cells in healthy people across ages. Study conclusions and caveats: Naive CD4+ cell counts and diversity both ran higher in long-lived than in aged donors. Investigators treated diversity estimates from one million T cells as underestimates.

The TCR was taken from a woman aged 40-49 years in good health. Sequencing was performed on blood.

The chain's CDR3 is CASGVQDSYEQYF. The CDR3 nucleotides are TGTGCCAGCGGTGTTCAGGATTCCTACGAGCAGTACTTC. The V and J genes are TRBV6-6 and TRBJ2-7; D uncertain. Germline values: CDR1 MNHNY, CDR2 SVGAGI (reference sequence). The CDR3 is 13 amino acids. V was cut by 8 bases and J by 1 base, with 12 bases left in between.